This section outlines one TCR beta chain sequence together with its context. What it binds is not known. This entry belongs to a study of T-cell memory formation after mild COVID-19. TCRdb re-called the 5' RACE reads with MiXCR, one entry per CDR3 protein. The table includes roughly 160,000 distinct CDR3 sequences, 13% detected once. Study-level points and caveats: Mostly located in CM and EM were contracting CD4+ clones, with contracting CD8+ clones located in EMRA. Contracting clones from day 15 to 85 had balanced CD4/CD8; later expanders favoured CD4+.

The germline CDR1 and CDR2 sequences are DFQATT and SNEGSKA (reference sequence). This CDR3 has 13 amino acids. V lost 6 bases and J lost 2, with 13 bases in between. V usage is TRBV20-1 and J usage is TRBJ1-1; possible D gene TRBD1, 6 bases. The source material was PBMCs or a T cell subset sorted from them (not recorded which). This receptor was identified in a young man who had mild COVID-19 (a few samples of this study predate the infection). Cell type and time point are not known. DNA of the CDR3: TGCAGTGCCCTACCGGGACATAACACTGAAGCTTTCTTT. The encoded protein is CSALPGHNTEAFF.